This T cell receptor (beta chain) was retrieved from a study of shared clonotypes between healthy human individuals (TCRdb year 2020). Notes on the research overall: The cohort included three men and two women between 18 and 49 years of age. For each donor, three plates each were used for CD4 naive and CD4 memory, two plates were used for CD8 naive, and one plate was used for CD8 memory. To estimate repertoire size and how much clonotype sharing occurs between individuals, the study deeply sequenced the blood TCR repertoires of roughly 5 healthy adults. Libraries were prepared and TCR repertoires were sequenced by different laboratories using diverse techniques, in order to increase sequencing depth and limit assay-specific biases. Between about 0.8 and 9.5 billion PBMCs per donor were obtained by leukapheresis.

Overall study outcomes, separate from this receptor: Pairwise subsampling led to the expectation that sequencing depth would affect the degree of clonotype sharing among donors. About 5% of naive CD4, 3.5% of naive CD8, about 2.4% of memory CD4, and over 0.35% of memory CD8 clonotypes were shared across several donors. Rarefaction of sorted-subset datasets indicated incomplete sequencing despite the large sequencing depth. Because the study included a small number of donors, the genetic and exposure-history diversity represented was limited. Higher generation probabilities were observed for clonotypes shared by all four sorted-subset donors than for non-shared clonotypes. Naive subsets generally had larger estimated clonotype richness than memory subsets did. Sampling was restricted to blood, and TCR repertoires in tissue are likely to differ from TCR repertoires in blood.

Donors were healthy HIV-negative adults with no recently reported acute infections or vaccinations. Only Caucasian adults living in Nashville, Tennessee, USA were represented among the donors. CD8 memory samples combined magnetically selected CD45RO+ cells with CCR7-negative CD45RA+ effector memory (TemRA) cells. After blood collection by leukapheresis, PBMCs were isolated using Ficoll-Histopaque density gradient centrifugation and then cryopreserved in the vapor phase of liquid nitrogen. Purity and quantity of every magnetically sorted T cell population were checked by analytical flow cytometry. Genomic DNA was isolated from every sorted fraction and measured by UV absorbance on a Nanodrop 2000c. Using the deep immunoSEQ assay, multiplex PCR amplified TCR CDR3 regions from genomic DNA. For each cell subset, the extracted genomic DNA was distributed evenly across all wells of several immunoSEQ 96-well plates, and each plate served as one replicate. For sorted subsets, about 220 ng of genomic DNA, equivalent to some 30,000 T cell genomes, went into each replicate PCR. Purified libraries were measured with a Qubit 3.0 fluorometer, size-checked on a Bioanalyzer 2100, and measured again with the KAPA Library Quantification kit. Every immunoSEQ 96-well plate was sequenced on a dedicated single-read 150-cycle Illumina NextSeq 550 flow cell. The study's own analysis went as follows. Because the immunoSEQ output included only junctional sequences and no quality scores, the filtering could not be the same as the filtering used for full-length reads. To assign V/J genes and CDR3, sequences were annotated against IMGT germline references using PyIR, a Python wrapper for IgBLAST v1.9. Reads were removed for weak V/J assignments (E-value above 1e-6), missing CDR3, stop codons, out-of-frame junctions, or ambiguous translated residues. V3J clonotypes were defined as sequences sharing the same inferred V gene, J gene, and CDR3 amino acid sequence. The percentage overlap between two repertoires was calculated by dividing the number of shared unique clonotypes by the size of the smaller repertoire. Three approaches were used to assess repertoire richness: RTK rarefaction, the Chao1 estimator, and Recon v2.1 estimates of unobserved clonotypes. OLGA was used to compute generation probabilities for all TCRbeta clonotypes that the gDNA method yielded from several donors. TCRdb carries this immuneACCESS record with in-frame sequences only. Its versions omit some clonotypes, under half of them owing to an unresolved V gene in the studies checked, with the rest unexplained. V and J calls and clone size follow that table, whereas D and trimming were derived from the DNA. Counted in this sample were some 380,000 clones; approximately 97% of them appeared once. The leading ten clones occupy about 0.32% of the sample.

V is reduced by 0 bases and J by 5 bases, leaving a spacing of 8 bases between them. For CDR1 and CDR2, the germline V gene lists SGHDT and YYEEEE. The CDR3 has 13 amino acids, counting the end cysteine and phenylalanine. Solely the CDR3 DNA is kept, with 39 bases framed from the first base. Turning to this clone: Its antigen specificity is not known. Per-nucleotide qualities are absent, and no much larger clonotype sits a single base away.

The chain is assembled from TRBV5-6 and TRBJ1-2, with the D segment identity uncertain. The sequence came from a man under 40 in good health. The material sequenced was memory CD8+ T cells sorted from blood. The cell subset or site tag for this specimen amounts to: CD45RO+ cells pooled with CCR7-negative TemRA cells. Here the CDR3 is given as CASSLGQRYGYTF. The DNA sequence reads TGTGCCAGCAGCTTGGGGCAGCGATATGGCTACACCTTC.